The TCR beta chain under discussion was sequenced for a study of Ad26.COV2.S vaccination and SARS-CoV-2 variants. In the study overall: Donor got 5x10^10 or 1x10^11 viral particles of Ad26.COV2.S. Overall study findings and caveats: Reports say spike-specific CD8+ and CD4+ T cell responses covered substantial breadth after vaccination. Spike-specific TCR breadth was greater after Ad26.COV2.S than placebo.

Regarding treatment: roughly 18 received Ad26.COV2.S at low or high dose, single or two shots; several received placebo; per-sample allocation not given. Day 63 following the first vaccine or placebo injection was when the samples were taken. J lost 0 bases, V lost 3 bases, and 2 bases had no gene match. Germline CDR1 SGHTA, CDR2 FQGNSA. The CDR3 totals 15 residues. A note on this clone: Its antigen is unidentified.

Here immunoSEQ multiplex PCR was the method, and the copy in TCRdb shows in-frame clones only, minus some. The sample has roughly 510,000 clones, around nine tenths seen once; the top ten hold 9.5% to 15%. The input for sequencing was peripheral blood, taken in a trial of Ad26.COV2.S vaccine versus placebo. The chain carries TRBV7-2 and TRBJ2-3; 8 bases fit TRBD2. This TCR derives from a person between 18 and 65 years old who received the Ad26.COV2.S COVID-19 vaccine or a placebo. In DNA form, the CDR3 reads TGTGCCAGCAGCTTTAGCGGGACTAGCACAGATACGCAGTATTTT. Translating gives CASSFSGTSTDTQYF.